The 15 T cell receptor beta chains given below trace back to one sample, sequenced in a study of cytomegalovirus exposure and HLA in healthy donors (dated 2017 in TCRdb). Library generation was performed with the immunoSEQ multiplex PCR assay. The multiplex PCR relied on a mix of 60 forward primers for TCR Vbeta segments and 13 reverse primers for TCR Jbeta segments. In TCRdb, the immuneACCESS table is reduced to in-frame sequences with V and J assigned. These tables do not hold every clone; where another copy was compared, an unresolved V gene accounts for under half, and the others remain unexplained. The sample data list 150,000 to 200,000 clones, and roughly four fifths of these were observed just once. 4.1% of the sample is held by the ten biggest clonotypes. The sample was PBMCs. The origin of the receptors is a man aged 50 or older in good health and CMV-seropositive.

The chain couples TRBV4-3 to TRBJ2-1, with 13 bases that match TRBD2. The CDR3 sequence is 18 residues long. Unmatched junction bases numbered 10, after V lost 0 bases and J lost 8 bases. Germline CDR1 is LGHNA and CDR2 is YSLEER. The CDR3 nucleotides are TGCGCCAGCAGCCAAGATTCCCAACTAGCGGGGGGGCGCGATGAGCAGTTCTTC. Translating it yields CASSQDSQLAGGRDEQFF.

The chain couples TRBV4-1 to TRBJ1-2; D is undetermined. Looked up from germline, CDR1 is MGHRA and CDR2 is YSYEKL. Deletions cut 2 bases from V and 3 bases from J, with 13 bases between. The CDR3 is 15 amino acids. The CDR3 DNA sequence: TGCGCCAGCAGCCAAACCGATAGTGTGCACTATGGCTACACCTTC. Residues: CASSQTDSVHYGYTF.

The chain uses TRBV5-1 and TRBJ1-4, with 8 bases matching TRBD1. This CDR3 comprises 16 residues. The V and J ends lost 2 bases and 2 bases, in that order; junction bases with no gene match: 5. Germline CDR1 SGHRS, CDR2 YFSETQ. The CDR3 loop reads CASSFLTGVTNEKLFF. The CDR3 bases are TGCGCCAGCAGCTTCTTGACAGGGGTCACTAATGAAAAACTGTTTTTT.

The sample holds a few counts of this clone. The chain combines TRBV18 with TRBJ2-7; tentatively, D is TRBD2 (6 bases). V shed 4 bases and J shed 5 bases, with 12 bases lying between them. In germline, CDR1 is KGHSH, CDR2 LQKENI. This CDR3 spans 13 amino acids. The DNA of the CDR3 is TGTGCCAGCTCACGTGGACTAAAAAACGAGCAGTACTTC. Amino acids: CASSRGLKNEQYF. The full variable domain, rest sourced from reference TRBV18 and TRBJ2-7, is NAGVMQNPRHLVRRRGQEARLRCSPMKGHSHVYWYRQLPEEGLKFMVYLQKENIIDESGMPKERFSAEFPKEGPSILRIQQVVRGDSAAYFCASSRGLKNEQYFGPGTRLTVT.

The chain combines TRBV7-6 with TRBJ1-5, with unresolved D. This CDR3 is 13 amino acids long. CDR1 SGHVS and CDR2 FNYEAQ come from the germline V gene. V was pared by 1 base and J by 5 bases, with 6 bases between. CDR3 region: CASSLVRDQPQHF. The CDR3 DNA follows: TGTGCCAGCAGCTTAGTCCGGGATCAGCCCCAGCATTTT. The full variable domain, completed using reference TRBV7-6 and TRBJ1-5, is GAGVSQSPRYKVTKRGQDVALRCDPISGHVSLYWYRQALGQGPEFLTYFNYEAQQDKSGLPNDRFSAERPEGSISTLTIQRTEQRDSAMYRCASSLVRDQPQHFGDGTRLSIL.

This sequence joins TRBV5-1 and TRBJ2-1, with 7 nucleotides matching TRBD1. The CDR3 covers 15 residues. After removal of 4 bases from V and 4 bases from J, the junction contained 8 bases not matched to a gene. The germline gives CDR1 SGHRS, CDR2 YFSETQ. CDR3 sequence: CASSPHRGQYNEQFF. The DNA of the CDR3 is TGCGCCAGCAGCCCTCACAGGGGACAGTACAATGAGCAGTTCTTC.

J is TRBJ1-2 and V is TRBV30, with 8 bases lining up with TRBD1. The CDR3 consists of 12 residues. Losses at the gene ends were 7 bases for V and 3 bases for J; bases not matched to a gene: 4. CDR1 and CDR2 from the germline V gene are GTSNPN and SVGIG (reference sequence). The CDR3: CASRDRYYGYTF. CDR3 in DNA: TGTGCCTCTCGGGACAGGTACTATGGCTACACCTTC.

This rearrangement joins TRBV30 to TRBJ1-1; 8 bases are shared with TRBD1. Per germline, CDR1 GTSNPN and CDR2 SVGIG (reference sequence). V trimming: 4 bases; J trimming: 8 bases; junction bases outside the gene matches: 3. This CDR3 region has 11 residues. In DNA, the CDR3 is TGTGCCTGGAACCGACAGGGGGAAGCTTTCTTT. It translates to CAWNRQGEAFF.

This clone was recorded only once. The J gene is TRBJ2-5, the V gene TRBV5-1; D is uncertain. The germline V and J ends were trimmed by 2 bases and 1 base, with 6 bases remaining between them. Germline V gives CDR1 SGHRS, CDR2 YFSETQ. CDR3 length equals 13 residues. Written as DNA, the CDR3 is TGCGCCAGCAGCTTAAGCGTCCAAGAGACCCAGTACTTC. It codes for CASSLSVQETQYF.

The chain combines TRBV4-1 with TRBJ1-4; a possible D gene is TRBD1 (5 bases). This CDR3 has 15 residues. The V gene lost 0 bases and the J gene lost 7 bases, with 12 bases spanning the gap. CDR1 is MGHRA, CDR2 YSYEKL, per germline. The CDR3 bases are TGCGCCAGCAGCCAAGATAGGGGCGCCGGTGAAAAACTGTTTTTT. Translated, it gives CASSQDRGAGEKLFF.

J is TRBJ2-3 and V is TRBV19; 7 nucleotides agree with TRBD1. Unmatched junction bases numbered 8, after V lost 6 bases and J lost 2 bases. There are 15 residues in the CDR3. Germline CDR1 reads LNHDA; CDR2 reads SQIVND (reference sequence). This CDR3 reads CASRLTGQTTDTQYF. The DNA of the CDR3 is TGTGCCAGTAGGTTGACAGGGCAGACCACAGATACGCAGTATTTT.

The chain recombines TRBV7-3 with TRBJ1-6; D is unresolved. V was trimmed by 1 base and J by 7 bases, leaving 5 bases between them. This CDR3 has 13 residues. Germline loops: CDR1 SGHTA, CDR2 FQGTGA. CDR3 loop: CASSLSLNSPLHF. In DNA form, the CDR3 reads TGTGCCAGCAGCTTAAGTCTGAATTCACCCCTCCACTTT.

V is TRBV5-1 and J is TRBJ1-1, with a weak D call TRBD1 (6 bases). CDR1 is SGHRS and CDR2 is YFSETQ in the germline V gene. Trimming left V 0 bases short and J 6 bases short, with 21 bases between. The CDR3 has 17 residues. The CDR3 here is CASSLALLTGTIPEAFF. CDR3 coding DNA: TGCGCCAGCAGCTTGGCCCTATTAACAGGGACTATCCCTGAAGCTTTCTTT.

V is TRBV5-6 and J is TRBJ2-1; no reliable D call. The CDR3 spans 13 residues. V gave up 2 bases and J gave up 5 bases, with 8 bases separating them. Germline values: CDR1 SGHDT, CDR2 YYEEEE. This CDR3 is CASSLSLDNEQFF. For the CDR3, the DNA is TGTGCCAGCAGCTTAAGCTTGGACAATGAGCAGTTCTTC.

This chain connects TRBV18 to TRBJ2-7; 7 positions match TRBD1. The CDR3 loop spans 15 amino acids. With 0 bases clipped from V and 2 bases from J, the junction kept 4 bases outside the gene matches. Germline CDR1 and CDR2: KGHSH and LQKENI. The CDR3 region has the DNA TGTGCCAGCTCACCACCGGGCAGGGGGACCTACGAGCAGTACTTC. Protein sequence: CASSPPGRGTYEQYF.